The rows below give T cell receptor beta chains drawn from one sample of a study of OX40 agonist ivuxolimab in advanced cancers. Produced via immunoSEQ multiplex PCR; TCRdb's table is partial and in-frame only. This repertoire shows 90,000 or so clones, roughly 90% found once; its top ten account for around 3.5%. The source was CD4+ or CD8+ T cells sorted from blood, collected in a trial of the OX40 agonist ivuxolimab. The receptors shown here come from an adult with an advanced solid tumor such as melanoma, head and neck, liver or kidney cancer. Both conserved end residues are part of each CDR3. The D gene is left open where the match is weak. Clone size is stated in some rows and not others, as once, few, many or a class when expanded.

CDR3: CASSLNQGPDTQYF
DNA: TGCGCCAGCAGCCTCAACCAGGGTCCAGATACGCAGTATTTT
size: -
D: -
V: TRBV4-1
J: TRBJ2-3

CDR3: CASSVGGGPRHEQYF
DNA: TGTGCCAGCAGCGTAGGTGGAGGGCCCCGGCACGAGCAGTACTTC
size: -
D: -
V: TRBV9
J: TRBJ2-7

CDR3: CSVERGDTGELFF
DNA: TGCAGCGTTGAACGGGGGGATACCGGGGAGCTGTTTTTT
size: -
D: TRBD2
V: TRBV29-1
J: TRBJ2-2

CDR3: CSVEWGEQFF
DNA: TGCAGCGTTGAATGGGGTGAGCAGTTCTTC
size: -
D: -
V: TRBV29-1
J: TRBJ2-1

CDR3: CSAISQGEAFF
DNA: TGCAGTGCTATCTCACAGGGTGAAGCTTTCTTT
size: -
D: -
V: TRBV20-1
J: TRBJ1-1

CDR3: CASTGADTQYF
DNA: TGTGCCAGCACCGGTGCAGATACGCAGTATTTT
size: -
D: -
V: TRBV2
J: TRBJ2-3

CDR3: CASSLGTEAFF
DNA: TGTGCCAGCAGCCTAGGGACTGAAGCTTTCTTT
size: -
D: -
V: TRBV5-6
J: TRBJ1-1

CDR3: CASSITGGVNQPQHF
DNA: TGTGCCAGTAGTATAACAGGGGGTGTCAATCAGCCCCAGCATTTT
size: -
D: TRBD1
V: TRBV19
J: TRBJ1-5

CDR3: CASSYHLATPNTEAFF
DNA: TGTGCCAGCAGTTACCACCTAGCCACCCCGAACACTGAAGCTTTCTTT
size: -
D: -
V: TRBV6-6
J: TRBJ1-1

CDR3: CASSPRQKNTGELFF
DNA: TGTGCCAGCAGCCCTCGACAGAAAAACACCGGGGAGCTGTTTTTT
size: -
D: -
V: TRBV9
J: TRBJ2-2

CDR3: CASSLSQTTQYF
DNA: TGTGCCAGCAGTTTATCCCAGACCACGCAGTATTTT
size: -
D: -
V: TRBV27
J: TRBJ2-3

CDR3: CASNPPTGDYYGYTF
DNA: TGTGCCAGCAACCCCCCGACAGGGGACTACTATGGCTACACCTTC
size: once
D: TRBD1
V: TRBV9
J: TRBJ1-2

CDR3: CASSSLGEDEQFF
DNA: TGTGCCAGCAGTTCCCTCGGGGAGGATGAGCAGTTCTTC
size: once
D: -
V: TRBV6-1
J: TRBJ2-1

CDR3: CASSLGQGSGANVLTF
DNA: TGTGCCAGCAGCCTAGGACAGGGCTCTGGGGCCAACGTCCTGACTTTC
size: -
D: TRBD1
V: TRBV14
J: TRBJ2-6

CDR3: CASSFGTGSTQYF
DNA: TGTGCCAGCAGTTTTGGGACAGGGAGTACGCAGTATTTT
size: -
D: TRBD1
V: TRBV27
J: TRBJ2-3

CDR3: CASSLAYSVGQGDYGYTF
DNA: TGTGCCAGCAGCTTAGCTTACTCAGTGGGACAGGGGGATTATGGCTACACCTTC
size: once
D: TRBD1
V: TRBV7-8
J: TRBJ1-2

CDR3: CASSPQTEAFF
DNA: TGTGCCAGCAGTCCGCAGACTGAAGCTTTCTTT
size: -
D: -
V: TRBV6-6
J: TRBJ1-1

CDR3: CASRDPQDSYEQYF
DNA: TGCGCCAGCAGGGACCCACAAGACTCCTACGAGCAGTACTTC
size: -
D: -
V: TRBV10-2
J: TRBJ2-7

CDR3: CASSIGDSGAYEQYF
DNA: TGTGCCAGTAGTATAGGAGACAGCGGCGCTTACGAGCAGTACTTC
size: -
D: -
V: TRBV19
J: TRBJ2-7

CDR3: CASSHRLHSNQPQHF
DNA: TGCGCCAGCAGCCATCGGTTACATAGCAATCAGCCCCAGCATTTT
size: -
D: -
V: TRBV4-1
J: TRBJ1-5

CDR3: CASSQGALGGRHEQFF
DNA: TGCGCCAGCAGCCAAGGGGCATTAGGGGGAAGGCATGAGCAGTTCTTC
size: -
D: -
V: TRBV4-1
J: TRBJ2-1

CDR3: CASGLAGTGRNSPLHF
DNA: TGTGCTAGTGGTTTGGCCGGGACAGGGAGGAATTCACCCCTCCACTTT
size: -
D: TRBD1
V: TRBV12-5
J: TRBJ1-6

CDR3: CASSEQGVMNTEAFF
DNA: TGTGCCAGTAGTGAGCAGGGAGTGATGAACACTGAAGCTTTCTTT
size: -
D: -
V: TRBV19
J: TRBJ1-1

CDR3: CASSQDGRGLVEQYF
DNA: TGCGCCAGCAGCCAAGATGGTAGGGGGCTGGTCGAGCAGTACTTC
size: -
D: TRBD1
V: TRBV4-3
J: TRBJ2-7

CDR3: CSVEGTAQNTEAFF
DNA: TGCAGCGTTGAAGGAACAGCCCAGAACACTGAAGCTTTCTTT
size: -
D: -
V: TRBV29-1
J: TRBJ1-1

CDR3: CASSQDQGMNTEAFF
DNA: TGCGCCAGCAGCCAAGACCAGGGAATGAACACTGAAGCTTTCTTT
size: -
D: -
V: TRBV4-3
J: TRBJ1-1

CDR3: CASSISPPEQFF
DNA: TGTGCCAGTAGTATAAGTCCCCCTGAGCAGTTCTTC
size: -
D: -
V: TRBV19
J: TRBJ2-1